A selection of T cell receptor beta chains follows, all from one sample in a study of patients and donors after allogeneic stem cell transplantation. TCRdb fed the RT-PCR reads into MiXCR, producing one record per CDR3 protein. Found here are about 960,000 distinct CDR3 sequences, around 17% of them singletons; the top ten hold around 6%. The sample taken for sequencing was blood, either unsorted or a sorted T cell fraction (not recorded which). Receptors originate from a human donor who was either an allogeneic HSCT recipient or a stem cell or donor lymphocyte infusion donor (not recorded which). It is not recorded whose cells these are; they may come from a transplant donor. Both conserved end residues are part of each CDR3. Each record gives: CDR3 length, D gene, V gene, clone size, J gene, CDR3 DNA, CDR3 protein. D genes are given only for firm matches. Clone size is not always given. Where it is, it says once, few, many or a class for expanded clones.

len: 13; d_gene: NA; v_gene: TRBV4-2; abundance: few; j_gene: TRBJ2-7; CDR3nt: TGTGCCAGCAGCCAAGCCCGGGATGACGAGCAGTACTTC; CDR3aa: CASSQARDDEQYF
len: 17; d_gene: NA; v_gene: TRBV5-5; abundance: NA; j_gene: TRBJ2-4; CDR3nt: TGTGCCAGCAGCTTGGCCGGGGCCCCGGGCACCAAAAACATTCAGTACTTC; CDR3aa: CASSLAGAPGTKNIQYF
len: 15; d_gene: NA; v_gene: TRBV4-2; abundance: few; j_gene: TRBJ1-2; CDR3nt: TGTGCCAGCAGCCAAGAGCCGGGGACCAACTATGGCTACACCTTC; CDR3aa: CASSQEPGTNYGYTF
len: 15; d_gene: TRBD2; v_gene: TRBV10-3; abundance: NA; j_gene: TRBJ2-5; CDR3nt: TGTGCCACCGGGACTAGCGGGGGCCGGGAGGAGACCCAGTACTTC; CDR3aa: CATGTSGGREETQYF
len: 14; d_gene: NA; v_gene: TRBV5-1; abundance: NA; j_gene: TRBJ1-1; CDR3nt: TGCGCCAGCAGCACCCAGCCGGGGGGCACTGAAGCTTTCTTT; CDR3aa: CASSTQPGGTEAFF
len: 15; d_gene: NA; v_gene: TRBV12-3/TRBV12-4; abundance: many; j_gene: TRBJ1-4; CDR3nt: TGTGCCAGCAGTCCCTTCAGGGCTGCTAATGAAAAACTGTTTTTT; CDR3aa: CASSPFRAANEKLFF
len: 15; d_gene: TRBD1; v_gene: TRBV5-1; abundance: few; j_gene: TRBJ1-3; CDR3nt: TGCGCCAGCGGGAGGGACAGTCTCTCTGGAAACACCATATATTTT; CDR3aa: CASGRDSLSGNTIYF
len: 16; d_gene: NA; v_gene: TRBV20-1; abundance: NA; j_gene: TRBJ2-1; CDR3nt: TGCAGTGCTAGAGATGGGCGCGGGGGCTTATACAATGAGCAGTTCTTC; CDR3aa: CSARDGRGGLYNEQFF
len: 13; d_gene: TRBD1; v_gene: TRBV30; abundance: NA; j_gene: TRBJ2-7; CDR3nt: TGTGCCTGGAGATCGGACAGGGGCTACGAGCAGTACTTC; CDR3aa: CAWRSDRGYEQYF
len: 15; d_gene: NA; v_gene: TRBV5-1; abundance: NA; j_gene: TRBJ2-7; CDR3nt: TGCGCCAGCAAAGGGCCCAGGGGCGCGGGTGAGGAGCAGTACTTC; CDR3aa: CASKGPRGAGEEQYF
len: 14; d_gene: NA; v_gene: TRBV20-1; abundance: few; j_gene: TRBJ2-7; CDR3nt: TGCAGTGCTAGTGATCCCCGGGCAAGCTACGAGCAGTACTTC; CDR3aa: CSASDPRASYEQYF
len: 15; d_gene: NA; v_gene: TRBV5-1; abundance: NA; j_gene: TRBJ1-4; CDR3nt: TGCGCCAGCAGCTTGGTCGGGAGCCATAATGAAAAACTGTTTTTT; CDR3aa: CASSLVGSHNEKLFF
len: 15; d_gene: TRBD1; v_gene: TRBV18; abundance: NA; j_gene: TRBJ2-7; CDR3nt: TGTGCCAGCTCACCATACGGGACAGGGGCCTACGAGCAGTACTTC; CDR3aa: CASSPYGTGAYEQYF
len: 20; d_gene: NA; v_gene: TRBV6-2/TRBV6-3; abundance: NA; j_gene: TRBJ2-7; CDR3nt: TGTGCCAGCAGTTACGCCGGCGGATCTTTGAACAGCGCCAGGGACTACGAGCAGTACTTC; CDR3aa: CASSYAGGSLNSARDYEQYF
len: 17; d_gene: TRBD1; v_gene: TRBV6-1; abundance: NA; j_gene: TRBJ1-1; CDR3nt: TGTGCCAGCAGCCCCCTACCGGGACAGACGAGGAACACTGAAGCTTTCTTT; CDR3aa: CASSPLPGQTRNTEAFF
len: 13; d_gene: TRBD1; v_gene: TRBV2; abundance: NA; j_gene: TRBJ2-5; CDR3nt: TGTGCCAGCAGTCAATACAGGGGAGAGACCCAGTACTTC; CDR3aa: CASSQYRGETQYF
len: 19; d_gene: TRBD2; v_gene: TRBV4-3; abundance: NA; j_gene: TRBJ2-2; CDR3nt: TGCGCCAGCAGCCAAGAACCGGGACTAGCGGGGGGGCGGACCGGGGAGCTGTTTTTT; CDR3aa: CASSQEPGLAGGRTGELFF
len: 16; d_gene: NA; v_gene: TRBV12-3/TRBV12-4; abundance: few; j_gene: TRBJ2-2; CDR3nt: TGTGCCAGCAGTTTCCTAGGGGCACTTTTAACCGGGGAGCTGTTTTTT; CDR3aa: CASSFLGALLTGELFF
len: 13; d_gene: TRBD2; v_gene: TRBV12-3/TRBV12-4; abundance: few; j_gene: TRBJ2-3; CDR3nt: TGTGCCAGCAGCGGGAGGCGCACAGATACGCAGTATTTT; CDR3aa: CASSGRRTDTQYF
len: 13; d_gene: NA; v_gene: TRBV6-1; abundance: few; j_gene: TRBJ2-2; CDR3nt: TGTGCCAGCAGGTTCCCCCAAGCCGGGGAGCTGTTTTTT; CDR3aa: CASRFPQAGELFF
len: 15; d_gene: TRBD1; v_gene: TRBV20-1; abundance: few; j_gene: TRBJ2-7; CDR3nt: TGCAGTGCTAGCAACAGGGGGCCGGAAGGGTACGAGCAGTACTTC; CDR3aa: CSASNRGPEGYEQYF
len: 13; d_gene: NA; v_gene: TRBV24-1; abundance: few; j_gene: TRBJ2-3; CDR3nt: TGTGCCACCAGTGATTACGGTGGGGATACGCAGTATTTT; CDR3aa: CATSDYGGDTQYF
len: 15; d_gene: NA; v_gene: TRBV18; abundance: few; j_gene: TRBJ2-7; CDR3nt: TGTGCCAGCTCACCCCGGAATTACAGCTCCTACGAGCAGTACTTC; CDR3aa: CASSPRNYSSYEQYF
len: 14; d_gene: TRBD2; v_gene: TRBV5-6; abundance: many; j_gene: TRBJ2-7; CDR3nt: TGTGCCAGCAGCAGGAGCGGGACGCTCTACGAGCAGTACTTC; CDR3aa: CASSRSGTLYEQYF
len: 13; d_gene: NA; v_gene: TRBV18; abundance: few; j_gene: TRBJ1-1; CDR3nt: TGTGCCAGCTCACCTCGGACAGACACTGAAGCTTTCTTT; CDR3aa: CASSPRTDTEAFF
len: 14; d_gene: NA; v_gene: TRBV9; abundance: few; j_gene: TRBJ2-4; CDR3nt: TGTGCCAGCAGCTTGACAGGCTCGAAAAACATTCAGTACTTC; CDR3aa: CASSLTGSKNIQYF
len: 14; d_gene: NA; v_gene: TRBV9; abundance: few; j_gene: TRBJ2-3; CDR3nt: TGTGCCAGCAGCCTCTCTGGGTTTGGAGATACGCAGTATTTT; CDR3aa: CASSLSGFGDTQYF
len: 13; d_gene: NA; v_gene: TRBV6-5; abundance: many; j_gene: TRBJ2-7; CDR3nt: TGTGCCAGCAGTTACAGTAGCTCCTACGAGCAGTACTTC; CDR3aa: CASSYSSSYEQYF
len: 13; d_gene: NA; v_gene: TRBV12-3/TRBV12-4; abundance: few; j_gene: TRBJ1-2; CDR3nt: TGTGCCAGCAGTTTCGACTTATTTGCCGGCTACACCTTC; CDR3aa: CASSFDLFAGYTF
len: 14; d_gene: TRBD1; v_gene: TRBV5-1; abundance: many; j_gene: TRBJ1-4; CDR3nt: TGCGCCAGCAGCTTTCAGGGGGCTAATGAAAAACTGTTTTTT; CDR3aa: CASSFQGANEKLFF
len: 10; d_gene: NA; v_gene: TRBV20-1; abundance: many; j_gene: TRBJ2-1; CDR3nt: TGCAGTGCTGCGACGGTAGAGCAGTTCTTC; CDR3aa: CSAATVEQFF
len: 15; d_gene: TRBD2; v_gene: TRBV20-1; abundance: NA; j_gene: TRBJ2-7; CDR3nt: TGCAGTGCTAGAGATCGGGCTAGCGGGGCAAGGGAGCAGTACTTC; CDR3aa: CSARDRASGAREQYF
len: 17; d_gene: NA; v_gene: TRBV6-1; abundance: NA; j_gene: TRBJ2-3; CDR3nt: TGTGCCAGCAGCCCGACCCGGCGCCAGAGGGGGGAAGATACGCAGTATTTT; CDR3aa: CASSPTRRQRGEDTQYF
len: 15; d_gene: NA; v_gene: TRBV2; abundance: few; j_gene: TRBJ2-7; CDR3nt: TGTGCCAGCAGAGGCATTGGCGTACTCTCCTACGAGCAGTACTTC; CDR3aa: CASRGIGVLSYEQYF
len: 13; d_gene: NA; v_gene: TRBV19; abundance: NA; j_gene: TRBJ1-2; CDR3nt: TGTGCCAGTAACCCCGACTGGAACTATGGCTACACCTTC; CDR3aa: CASNPDWNYGYTF
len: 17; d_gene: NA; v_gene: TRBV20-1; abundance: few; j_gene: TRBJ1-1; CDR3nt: TGCAGTGCTAGAGATCCGCGGAAAAGGGGTCCCAACACTGAAGCTTTCTTT; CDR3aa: CSARDPRKRGPNTEAFF
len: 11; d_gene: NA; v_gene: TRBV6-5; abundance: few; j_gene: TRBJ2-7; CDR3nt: TGTGCCAGCACCGTCGGGGTCGAGCAGTACTTC; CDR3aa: CASTVGVEQYF
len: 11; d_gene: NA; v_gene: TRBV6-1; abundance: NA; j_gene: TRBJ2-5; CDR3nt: TGTGCCAGCAGTGTGGGTAGTCCTAGAGACTTC; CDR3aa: CASSVGSPRDF
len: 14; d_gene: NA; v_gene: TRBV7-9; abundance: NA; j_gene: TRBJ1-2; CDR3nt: TGTGCCAGCAGCTTTAATCCCCCGCGGTATGGCTACACCTTC; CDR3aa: CASSFNPPRYGYTF
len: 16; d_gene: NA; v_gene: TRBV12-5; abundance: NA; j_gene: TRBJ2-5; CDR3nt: TGTGCTAGTGGTTTGGGGGGCAGGGCGGTAAAAGAGACCCAGTACTTC; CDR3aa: CASGLGGRAVKETQYF
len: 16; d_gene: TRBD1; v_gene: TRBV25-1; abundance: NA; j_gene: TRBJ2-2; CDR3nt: TGTGCCAGCAGTTCGGCCCCCGGGACAGGGGCCGGGGAGCTGTTTTTT; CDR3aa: CASSSAPGTGAGELFF
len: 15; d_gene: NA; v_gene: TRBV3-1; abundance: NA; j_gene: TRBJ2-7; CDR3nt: TGTGCCAGCAGCCACAACGACCGGAGCTCCTACGAGCAGTACTTC; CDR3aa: CASSHNDRSSYEQYF